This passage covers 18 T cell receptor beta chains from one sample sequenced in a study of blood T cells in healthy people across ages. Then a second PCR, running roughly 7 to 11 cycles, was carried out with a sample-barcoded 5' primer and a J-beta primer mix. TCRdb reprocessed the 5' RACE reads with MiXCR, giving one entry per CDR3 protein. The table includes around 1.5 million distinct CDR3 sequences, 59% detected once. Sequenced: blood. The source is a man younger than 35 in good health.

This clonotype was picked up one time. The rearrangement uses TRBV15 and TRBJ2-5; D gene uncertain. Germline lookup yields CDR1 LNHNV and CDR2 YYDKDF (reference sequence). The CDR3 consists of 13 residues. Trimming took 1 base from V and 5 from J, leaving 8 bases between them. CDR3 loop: CATSRVVRETQYF. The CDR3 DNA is TGTGCCACCAGCAGAGTGGTTAGGGAGACCCAGTACTTC.

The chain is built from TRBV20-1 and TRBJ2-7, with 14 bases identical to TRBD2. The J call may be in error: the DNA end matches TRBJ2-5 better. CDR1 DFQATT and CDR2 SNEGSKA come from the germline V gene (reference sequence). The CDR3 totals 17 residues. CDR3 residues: CSAFPTRRLAGGQTQYF. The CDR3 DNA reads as TGCAGTGCTTTTCCAACTCGTCGACTAGCGGGAGGGCAGACCCAGTACTTC.

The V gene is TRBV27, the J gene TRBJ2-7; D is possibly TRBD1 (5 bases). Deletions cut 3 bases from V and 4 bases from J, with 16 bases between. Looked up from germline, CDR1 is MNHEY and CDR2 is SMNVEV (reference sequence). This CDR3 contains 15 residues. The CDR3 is CASSFQGNLVYEQYF. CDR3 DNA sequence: TGTGCCAGCAGTTTCCAGGGTAACTTGGTGTACGAGCAGTACTTC.

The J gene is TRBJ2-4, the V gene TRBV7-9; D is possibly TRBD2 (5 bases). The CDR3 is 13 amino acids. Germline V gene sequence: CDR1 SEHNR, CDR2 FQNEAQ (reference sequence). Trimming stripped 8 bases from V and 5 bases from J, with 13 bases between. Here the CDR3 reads CASGPVGENIQYF. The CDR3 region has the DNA TGTGCCAGCGGTCCGGTCGGGGAAAACATTCAGTACTTC.

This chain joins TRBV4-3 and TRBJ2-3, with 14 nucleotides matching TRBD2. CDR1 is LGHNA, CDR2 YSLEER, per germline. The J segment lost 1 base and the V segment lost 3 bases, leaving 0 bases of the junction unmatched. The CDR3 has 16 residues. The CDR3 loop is CASSQTSGGGTDTQYF. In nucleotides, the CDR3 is TGCGCCAGCAGCCAGACTAGCGGGGGGGGCACAGATACGCAGTATTTT.

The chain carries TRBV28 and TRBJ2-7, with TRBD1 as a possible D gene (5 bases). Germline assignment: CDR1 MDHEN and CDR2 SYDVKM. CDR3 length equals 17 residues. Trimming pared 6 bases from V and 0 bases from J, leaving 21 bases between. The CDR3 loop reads CASSRVVYSPSSYEQYF. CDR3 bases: TGTGCCAGCAGCAGGGTCGTCTACTCCCCTAGCTCCTACGAGCAGTACTTC.

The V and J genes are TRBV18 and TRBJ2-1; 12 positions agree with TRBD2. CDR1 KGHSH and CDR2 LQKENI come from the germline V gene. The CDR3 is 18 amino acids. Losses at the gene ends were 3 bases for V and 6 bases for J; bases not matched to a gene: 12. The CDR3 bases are TGTGCCAGCTCACCGCGGACTAGCGGGGCCACTGGGGTCAATGAGCAGTTCTTC. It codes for CASSPRTSGATGVNEQFF.

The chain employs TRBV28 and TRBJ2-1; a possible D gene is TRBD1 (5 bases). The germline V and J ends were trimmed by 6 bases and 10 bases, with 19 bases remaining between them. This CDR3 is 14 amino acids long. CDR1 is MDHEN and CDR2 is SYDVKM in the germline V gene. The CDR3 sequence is CASSPRASYREQFF. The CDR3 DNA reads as TGTGCCAGCAGCCCCCGGGCCTCCTACAGGGAGCAGTTCTTC.

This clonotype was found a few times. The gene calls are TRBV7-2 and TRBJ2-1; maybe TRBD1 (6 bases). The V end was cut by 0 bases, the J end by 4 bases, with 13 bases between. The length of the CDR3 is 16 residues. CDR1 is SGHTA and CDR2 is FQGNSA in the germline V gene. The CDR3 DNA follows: TGTGCCAGCAGCTTAGCGCAGGGGAGTATTTACAATGAGCAGTTCTTC. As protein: CASSLAQGSIYNEQFF.

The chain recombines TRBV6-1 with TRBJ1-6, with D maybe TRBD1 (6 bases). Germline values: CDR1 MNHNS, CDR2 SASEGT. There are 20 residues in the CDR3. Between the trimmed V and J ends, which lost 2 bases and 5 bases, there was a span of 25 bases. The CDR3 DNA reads TGTGCCAGCAGTGAACCGACCGGGACACCTAGTGTTGGGGATAATTCACCCCTCCACTTT. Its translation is CASSEPTGTPSVGDNSPLHF.

The CDR3 here is CASRSNRVGDQPQHF. The CDR3 DNA follows: TGTGCCAGCAGGTCCAACAGGGTTGGGGACCAGCCCCAGCATTTT. The V call is TRBV12-3 or TRBV12-4, the J call TRBJ1-5, with a weak D call TRBD1 (6 bases). V dropped 6 bases and J dropped 7 bases, with 19 bases sitting between them. The CDR3 has 15 amino acids.

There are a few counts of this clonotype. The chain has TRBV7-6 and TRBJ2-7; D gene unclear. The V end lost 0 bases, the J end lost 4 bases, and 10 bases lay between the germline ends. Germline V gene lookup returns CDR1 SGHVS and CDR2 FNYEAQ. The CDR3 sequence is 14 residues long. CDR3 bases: TGTGCCAGCAGCTTAGCGGTCTCGGGTTACGAGCAGTACTTC. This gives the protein CASSLAVSGYEQYF.

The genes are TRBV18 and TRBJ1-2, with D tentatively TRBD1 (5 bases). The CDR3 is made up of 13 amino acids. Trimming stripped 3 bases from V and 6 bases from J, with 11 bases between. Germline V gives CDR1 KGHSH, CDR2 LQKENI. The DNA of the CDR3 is TGTGCCAGCTCACCCTCAGGGATACATGGCTACACCTTC. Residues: CASSPSGIHGYTF.

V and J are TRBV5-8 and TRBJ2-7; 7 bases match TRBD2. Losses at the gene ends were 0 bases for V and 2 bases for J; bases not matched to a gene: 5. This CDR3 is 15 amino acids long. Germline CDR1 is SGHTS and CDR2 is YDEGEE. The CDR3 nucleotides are TGTGCCAGCAGCTTGGGGAGACTAGCTACCTACGAGCAGTACTTC. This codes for CASSLGRLATYEQYF.

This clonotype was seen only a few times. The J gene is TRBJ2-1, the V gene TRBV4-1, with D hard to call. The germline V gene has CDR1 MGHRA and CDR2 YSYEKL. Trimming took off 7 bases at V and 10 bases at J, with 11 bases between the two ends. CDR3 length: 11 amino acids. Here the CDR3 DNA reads TGCGCCAGCACCGGGTGGGGAGAGCAGTTCTTC. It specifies CASTGWGEQFF.

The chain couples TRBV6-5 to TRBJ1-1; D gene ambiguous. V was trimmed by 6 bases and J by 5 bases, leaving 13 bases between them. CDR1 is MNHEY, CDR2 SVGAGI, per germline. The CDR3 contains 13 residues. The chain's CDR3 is CASSPLTGTEAFF. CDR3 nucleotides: TGTGCCAGCAGCCCATTGACTGGGACTGAAGCTTTCTTT.

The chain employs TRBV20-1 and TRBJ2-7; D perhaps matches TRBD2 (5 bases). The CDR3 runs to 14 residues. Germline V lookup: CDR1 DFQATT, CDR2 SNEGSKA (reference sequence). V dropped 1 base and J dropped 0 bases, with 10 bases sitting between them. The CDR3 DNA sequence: TGCAGTGCTAGAGGGACTCTCAGCTCCTACGAGCAGTACTTC. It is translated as CSARGTLSSYEQYF.

The chain's CDR3 is CASSLDGLAGLKFF. In DNA, the CDR3 is TGTGCCAGCAGCTTAGACGGGTTAGCGGGTCTTAAGTTCTTC. J is TRBJ2-1 and V is TRBV7-2, with 7 bases matching TRBD2. The CDR3 runs 14 residues. J gave up 14 bases and V 1 base, and 11 bases lay outside the gene matches. The germline V gene encodes CDR1 SGHTA and CDR2 FQGNSA.